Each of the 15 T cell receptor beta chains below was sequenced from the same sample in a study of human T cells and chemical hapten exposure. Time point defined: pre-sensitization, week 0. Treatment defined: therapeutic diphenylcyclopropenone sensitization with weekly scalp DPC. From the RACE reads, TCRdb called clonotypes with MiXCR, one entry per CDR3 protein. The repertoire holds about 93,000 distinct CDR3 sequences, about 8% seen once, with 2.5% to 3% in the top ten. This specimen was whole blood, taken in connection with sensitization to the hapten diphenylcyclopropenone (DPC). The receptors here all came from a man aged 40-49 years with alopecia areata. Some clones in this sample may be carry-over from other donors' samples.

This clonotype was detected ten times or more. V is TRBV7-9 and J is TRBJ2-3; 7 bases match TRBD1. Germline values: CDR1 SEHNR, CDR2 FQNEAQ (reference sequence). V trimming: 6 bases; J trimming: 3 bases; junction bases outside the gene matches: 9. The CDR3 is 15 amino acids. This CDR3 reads CASSRGQDWTDTQYF. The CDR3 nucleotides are TGTGCCAGCAGTAGAGGACAGGATTGGACAGATACGCAGTATTTT. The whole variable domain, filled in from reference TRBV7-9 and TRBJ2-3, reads DTGVSQNPRHKITKRGQNVTFRCDPISEHNRLYWYRQTLGQGPEFLTYFQNEAQLEKSRLLSDRFSAERPKGSFSTLEIQRTEQGDSAMYLCASSRGQDWTDTQYFGPGTRLTVL.

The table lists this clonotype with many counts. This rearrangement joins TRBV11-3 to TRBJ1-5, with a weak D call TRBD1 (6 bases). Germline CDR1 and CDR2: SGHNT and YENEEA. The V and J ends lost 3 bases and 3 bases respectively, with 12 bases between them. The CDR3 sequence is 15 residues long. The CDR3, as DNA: TGTGCCAGCAGCTTCCCAGGGGATGTCAATCAGCCCCAGCATTTT. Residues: CASSFPGDVNQPQHF.

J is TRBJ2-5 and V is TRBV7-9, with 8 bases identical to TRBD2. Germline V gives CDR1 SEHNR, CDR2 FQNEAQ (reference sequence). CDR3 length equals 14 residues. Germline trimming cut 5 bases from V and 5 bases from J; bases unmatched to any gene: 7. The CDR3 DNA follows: TGTGCCAGCAGCCGTAGTGCGGGAGGCGAGACCCAGTACTTC. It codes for CASSRSAGGETQYF.

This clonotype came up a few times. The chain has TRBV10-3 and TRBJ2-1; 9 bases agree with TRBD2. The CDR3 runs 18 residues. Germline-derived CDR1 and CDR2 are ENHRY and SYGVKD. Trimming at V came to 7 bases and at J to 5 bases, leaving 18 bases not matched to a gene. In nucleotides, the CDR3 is TGTGCCATCACAAGGAGAGCGGGAGGCGCCCTTGAGAACAATGAGCAGTTCTTC. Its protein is CAITRRAGGALENNEQFF.

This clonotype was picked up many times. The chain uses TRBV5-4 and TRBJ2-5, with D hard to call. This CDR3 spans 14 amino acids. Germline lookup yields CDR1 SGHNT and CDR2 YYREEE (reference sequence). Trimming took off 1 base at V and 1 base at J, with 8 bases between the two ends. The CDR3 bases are TGTGCCAGCAGCTTGCCTAAGTCCCAAGAGACCCAGTACTTC. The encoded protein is CASSLPKSQETQYF.

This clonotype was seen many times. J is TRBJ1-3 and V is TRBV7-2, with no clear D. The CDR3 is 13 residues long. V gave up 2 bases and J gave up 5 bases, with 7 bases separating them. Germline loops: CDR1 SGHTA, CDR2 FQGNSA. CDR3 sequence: CASSLPYRNTIYF. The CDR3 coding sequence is TGTGCCAGCAGCTTACCTTATCGAAACACCATATATTTT.

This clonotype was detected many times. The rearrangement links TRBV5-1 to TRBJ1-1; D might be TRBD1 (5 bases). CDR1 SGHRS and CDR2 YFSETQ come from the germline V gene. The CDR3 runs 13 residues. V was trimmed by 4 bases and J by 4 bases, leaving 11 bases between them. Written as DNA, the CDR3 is TGCGCCAGCAGCCTGACAGTGATCACTGAAGCTTTCTTT. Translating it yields CASSLTVITEAFF.

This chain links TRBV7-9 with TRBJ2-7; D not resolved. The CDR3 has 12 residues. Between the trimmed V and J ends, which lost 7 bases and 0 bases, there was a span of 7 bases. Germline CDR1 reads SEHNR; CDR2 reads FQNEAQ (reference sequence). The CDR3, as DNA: TGTGCCAGCATCAGGAGCTCCTACGAGCAGTACGTC. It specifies CASIRSSYEQYV.

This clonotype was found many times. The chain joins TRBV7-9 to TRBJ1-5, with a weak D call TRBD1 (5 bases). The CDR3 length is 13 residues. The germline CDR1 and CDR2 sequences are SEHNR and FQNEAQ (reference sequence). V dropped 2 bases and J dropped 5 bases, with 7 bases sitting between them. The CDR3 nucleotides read TGTGCCAGCAGCTTACGAGGGGATCAGCCCCAGCATTTT. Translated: CASSLRGDQPQHF.

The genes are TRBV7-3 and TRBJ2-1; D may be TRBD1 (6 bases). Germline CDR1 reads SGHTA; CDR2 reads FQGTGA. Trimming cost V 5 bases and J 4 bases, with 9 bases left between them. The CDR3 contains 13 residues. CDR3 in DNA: TGTGCCAGCAGCCCCGGACAGTACAATGAGCAGTTCTTC. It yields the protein CASSPGQYNEQFF. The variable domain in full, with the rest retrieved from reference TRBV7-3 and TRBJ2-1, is GAGVSQTPSNKVTEKGKYVELRCDPISGHTALYWYRQSLGQGPEFLIYFQGTGAADDSGLPNDRFFAVRPEGSVSTLKIQRTERGDSAVYLCASSPGQYNEQFFGPGTRLTVL.

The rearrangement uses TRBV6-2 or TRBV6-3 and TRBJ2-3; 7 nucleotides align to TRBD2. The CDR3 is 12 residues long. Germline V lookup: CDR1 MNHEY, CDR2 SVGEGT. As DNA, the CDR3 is TGTGCTCACGCGGGAGACACAGATACGCAGTATTTT. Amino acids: CAHAGDTDTQYF.

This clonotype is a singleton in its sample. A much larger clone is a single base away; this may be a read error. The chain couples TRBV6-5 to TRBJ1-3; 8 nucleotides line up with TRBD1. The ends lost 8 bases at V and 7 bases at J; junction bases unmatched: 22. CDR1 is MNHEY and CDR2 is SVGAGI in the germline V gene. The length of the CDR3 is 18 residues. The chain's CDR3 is CASGRRSETGEFWNTIYF. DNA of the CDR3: TGTGCCAGCGGAAGACGCTCCGAGACAGGGGAGTTTTGGAACACCATATATTTT.

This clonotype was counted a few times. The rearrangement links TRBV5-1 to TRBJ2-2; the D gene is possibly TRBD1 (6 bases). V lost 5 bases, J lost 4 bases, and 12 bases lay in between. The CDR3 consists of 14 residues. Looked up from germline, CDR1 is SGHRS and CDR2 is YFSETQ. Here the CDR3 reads CASRGDIITGELFF. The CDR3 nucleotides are TGCGCCAGCAGGGGGGACATAATCACCGGGGAGCTGTTTTTT. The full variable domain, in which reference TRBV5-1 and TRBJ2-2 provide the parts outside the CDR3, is KAGVTQTPRYLIKTRGQQVTLSCSPISGHRSVSWYQQTPGQGLQFLFEYFSETQRNKGNFPGRFSGRQFSNSRSEMNVSTLELGDSALYLCASRGDIITGELFFGEGSRLTVL.

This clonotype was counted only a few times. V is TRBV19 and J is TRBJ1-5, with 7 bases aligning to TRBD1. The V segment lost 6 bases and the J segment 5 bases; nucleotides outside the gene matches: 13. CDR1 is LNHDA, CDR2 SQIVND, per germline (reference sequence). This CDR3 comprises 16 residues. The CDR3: CASSHIKTGKHQPQHF. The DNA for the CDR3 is TGTGCCAGTAGCCATATCAAGACAGGGAAACATCAGCCCCAGCATTTT.

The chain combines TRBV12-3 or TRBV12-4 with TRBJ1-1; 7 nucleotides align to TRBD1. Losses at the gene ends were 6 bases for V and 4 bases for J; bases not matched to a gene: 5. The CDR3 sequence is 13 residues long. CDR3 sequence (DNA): TGTGCCAGCAGAATGGGACAGATCACTGAAGCTTTCTTT. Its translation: CASRMGQITEAFF.